This T cell receptor beta chain was identified in a study of cytomegalovirus exposure and HLA in healthy donors. The wider study: Researchers found that about 84% of over 350 genotyped donors fell within the Caucasian-associated ancestry cluster.

Primers included in the PCR were 60 Vbeta and 13 Jbeta primers. Clones were sequenced by immunoSEQ multiplex PCR, and TCRdb holds only the in-frame ones, with some missing. The data show tens of thousands of clones, with roughly 63% seen just once and roughly 5.5% held by the top ten. CDR3 length: 14 residues. The V gene's germline CDR1 is SEHNR and CDR2 FQNEAQ (reference sequence). The ends lost 1 base at V and 4 bases at J; junction bases unmatched: 3. Study-wide results and limits: A missense DCLRE1C variant was associated with V- and J-gene trimming of TCR beta chains in a later analysis, and an independent cohort replicated the association. Analysis performed later showed TCR beta chains linked to HLA being more clonally expanded than equally common others.

As concerns this clone: Its cognate antigen is unknown.

The sequence was collected from a boy younger than 18 in good health and CMV-seropositive. The sample taken for sequencing was PBMCs. V usage is TRBV7-9 and J usage is TRBJ2-7; 8 bases line up with TRBD1. The CDR3 spells CASSLGTGTYEQYF. The CDR3 region has the DNA TGTGCCAGCAGCTTAGGGACAGGGACTTACGAGCAGTACTTC.